This T cell receptor (beta chain) was sequenced during a study of T cell responses to AZD1222 COVID-19 vaccine (dated by TCRdb to the early 2020s). With regard to the full study: AZD1222 recipients given second doses at about 4 weeks or at about 12 weeks were pooled, since spike-specific TCR depth and breadth were not found to differ between the two schedules. A total of 233 trial participants underwent TCR sequencing, of whom roughly 210 received two doses of AZD1222 and 26 received two doses of the MenACWY control vaccine. Trial participants were enrolled into age subgroups of 18-55, 56-69 and 70-plus years, which contained approximately 150, 28 and 58 TCR-sequenced participants, respectively.

The meaning of the sample's time point label: baseline before first vaccination. Samples from vaccinated people were obtained from the UK trials COV001 and COV002, which included a single-blind randomized controlled phase 2/3 trial of AZD1222 (ChAdOx1 nCoV-19) in healthy adults. Trial participant PBMC samples were collected at day 0 and day 28 after the second dose for TCRbeta chain sequencing. The study at large found these results: Participants were mostly white British and included more females than males, and it was suggested by the authors that clonal diversity may have been underestimated. Reportedly, almost half of the unique spike-specific TCRs recognized epitopes lying outside the regions that are mutated in the B.1.351 and B.1.1.7 variants. Only a handful of AZD1222 recipients were SARS-CoV-2 seropositive at baseline, limiting conclusions about previously exposed vaccinees. The whole spike protein was spanned by vaccine-associated CD4 TCRs, and dominant responses were seen in regions 160-218 and 743-854. In the small 56-69-year group, the increase in depth fell short of significance, most likely because of low power. Because no samples from the day 14 peak response were available, repertoires could be characterized only after the peak T cell response. A significant rise in spike-specific TCR breadth and depth was observed after two AZD1222 doses relative to day 0 and relative to MenACWY recipients.

From its cysteine to its phenylalanine, the CDR3 spans 15 amino acids. Only CDR3 DNA remains: 45 bases, in frame from the first base. The germline V gene sets CDR1 to SGHTA and CDR2 to FQGNSA. Trimming removed 10 bases from V and 3 bases from J; the gene matches leave 9 bases unexplained. As to this clone: Its antigen is unknown. Base qualities are not recorded, but no much larger clone differs from it by a single base.

The CDR3 regions of human TCRbeta chains were analyzed by immunosequencing. The original methods were these. TCRs in the repertoires were matched against a reference library of SARS-CoV-2-specific TCRs that had been generated with the MIRA antigen-specificity platform. Breadth was defined as the fraction of unique TCRs that were SARS-CoV-2-associated, and depth was defined as the fraction of total T cells that were SARS-CoV-2-associated. Each spike-specific TCR was assigned to its reactive spike region and to a CD4 or CD8 class using the MIRA data. Log10-transformed breadth and depth values were compared by one-way ANOVA with Sidak's multiple comparisons tests. TCRdb retrieved this table from immuneACCESS and kept in-frame rearrangements only. Not all clones are present; in checked studies, unresolved V genes account for under half, and no reason is known for the remainder. That table is the source of V, J and clone size, and D and trimming were worked out from the DNA. This sample gives 80,000 to 100,000 clones in total; around 89% of them show up just once. About 7.8% of the sample is taken by the ten largest.

This receptor was taken from an adult in good health. The specimen comprised peripheral blood, sampled on day 0 of AZD1222 vaccination. The sequence is built from TRBV7-2 and TRBJ2-3; TRBD2 fits 11 bases in the junction. The nucleotide sequence reads as follows: TGTGCCATTGGCCCTAGCGGGGGGAATACAGATACGCAGTATTTT. Translated, this gives CAIGPSGGNTDTQYF. With the portions outside the CDR3 filled from the reference TRBV7-2 and TRBJ2-3 genes, the complete variable region becomes GAGVSQSPSNKVTEKGKDVELRCDPISGHTALYWYRQSLGQGLEFLIYFQGNSAPDKSGLPSDRFSAERTGGSVSTLTIQRTQQEDSAVYLCAIGPSGGNTDTQYFGPGTRLTVL.